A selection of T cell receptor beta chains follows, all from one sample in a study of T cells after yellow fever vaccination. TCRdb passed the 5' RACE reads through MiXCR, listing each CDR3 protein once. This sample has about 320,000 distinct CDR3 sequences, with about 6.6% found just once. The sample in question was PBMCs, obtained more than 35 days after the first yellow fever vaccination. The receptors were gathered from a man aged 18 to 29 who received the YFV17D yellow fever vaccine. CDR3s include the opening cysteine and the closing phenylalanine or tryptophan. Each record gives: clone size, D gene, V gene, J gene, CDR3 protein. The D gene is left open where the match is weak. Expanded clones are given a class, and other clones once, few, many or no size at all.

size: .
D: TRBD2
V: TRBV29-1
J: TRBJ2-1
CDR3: CSAPGGAGNEQFF

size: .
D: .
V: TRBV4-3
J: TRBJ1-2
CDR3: CASSPTGGGYTF

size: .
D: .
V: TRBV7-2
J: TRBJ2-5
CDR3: CASSLGGVDGSQYF

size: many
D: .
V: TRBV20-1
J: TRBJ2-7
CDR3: CSAFPGSRPYEQYF

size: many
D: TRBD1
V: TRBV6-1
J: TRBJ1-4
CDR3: CASSSSGTGHEKLFF

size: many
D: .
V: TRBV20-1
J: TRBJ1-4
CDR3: CSARDPGEKLFF

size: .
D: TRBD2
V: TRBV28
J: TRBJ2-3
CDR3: CASSTVWGGPTDTQYF

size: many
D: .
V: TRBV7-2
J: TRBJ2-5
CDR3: CASSRAPQETQYF

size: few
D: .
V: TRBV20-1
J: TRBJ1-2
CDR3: CSALTPGKNGYTF

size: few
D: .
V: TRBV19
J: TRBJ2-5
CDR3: CASSMSGGLETQYF

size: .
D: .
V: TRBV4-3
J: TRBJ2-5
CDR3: CASSDSLVAGQGTQYF

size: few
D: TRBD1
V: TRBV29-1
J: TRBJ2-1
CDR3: CSVDGTDLFPGNEQFF

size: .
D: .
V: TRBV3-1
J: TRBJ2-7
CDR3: CASSQSRGDEQYF

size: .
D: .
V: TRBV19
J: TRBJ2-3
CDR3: CASTQATGSDTQYF

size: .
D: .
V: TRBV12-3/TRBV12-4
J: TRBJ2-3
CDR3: CASSTAGAVAQYF

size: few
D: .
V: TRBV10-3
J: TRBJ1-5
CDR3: CAISVADQDSNQPQHF

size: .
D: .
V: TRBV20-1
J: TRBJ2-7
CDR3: CCAQSGAGNQLDEQYF

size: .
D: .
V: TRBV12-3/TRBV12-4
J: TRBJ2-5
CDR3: CASSLYRDLIQETQYF

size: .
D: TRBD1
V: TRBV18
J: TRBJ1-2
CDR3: CASSPWDSNYGYTF

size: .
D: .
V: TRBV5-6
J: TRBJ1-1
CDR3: CASSSRPNTEAFF

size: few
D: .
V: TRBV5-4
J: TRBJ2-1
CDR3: CASSLGTSSYNEQFF

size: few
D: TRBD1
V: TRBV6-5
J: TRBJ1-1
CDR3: CASSWGQTNTEAFF

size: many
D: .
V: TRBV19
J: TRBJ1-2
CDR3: CASSRDSNYGYTF

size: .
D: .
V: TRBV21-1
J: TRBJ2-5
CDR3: CASSPKAGGGETQYF

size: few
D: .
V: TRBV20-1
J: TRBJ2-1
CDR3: CSARDSGGGDEQFF

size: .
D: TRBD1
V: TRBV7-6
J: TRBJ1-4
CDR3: CASSAIQGKGEKLFF

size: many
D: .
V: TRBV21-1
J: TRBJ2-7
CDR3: CASSKEAVGGIYEQYF

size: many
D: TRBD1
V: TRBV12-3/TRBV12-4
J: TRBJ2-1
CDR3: CASRPRGRNEQFF

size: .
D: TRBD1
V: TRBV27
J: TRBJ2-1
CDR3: CASSFPRDRGGDEQFF

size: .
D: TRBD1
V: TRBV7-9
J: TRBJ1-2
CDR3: CAGQGAPNYGYTF

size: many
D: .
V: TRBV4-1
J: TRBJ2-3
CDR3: CASSQVGSDTQYF